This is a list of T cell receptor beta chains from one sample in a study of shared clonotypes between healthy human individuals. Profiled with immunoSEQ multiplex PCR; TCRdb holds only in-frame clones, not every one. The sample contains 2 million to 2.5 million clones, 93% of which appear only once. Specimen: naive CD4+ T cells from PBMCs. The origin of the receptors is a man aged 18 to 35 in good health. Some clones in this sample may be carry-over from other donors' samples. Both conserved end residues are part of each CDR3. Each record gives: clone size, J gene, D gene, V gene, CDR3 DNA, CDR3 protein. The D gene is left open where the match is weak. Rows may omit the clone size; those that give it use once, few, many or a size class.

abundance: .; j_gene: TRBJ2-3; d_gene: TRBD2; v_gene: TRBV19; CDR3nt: TGTGCCAGTAGCAAGTTACGGACTAGCGGGACAGATACGCAGTATTTT; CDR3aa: CASSKLRTSGTDTQYF
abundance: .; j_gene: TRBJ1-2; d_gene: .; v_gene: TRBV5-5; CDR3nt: TGTGCCAGCAGCTTGGGGCAGCCGAACTATGGCTACACCTTC; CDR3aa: CASSLGQPNYGYTF
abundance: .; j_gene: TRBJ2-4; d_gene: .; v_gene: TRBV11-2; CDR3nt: TGTGCCAGCAGCGGACTCGGGACAGCCAAAAACATTCAGTACTTC; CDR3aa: CASSGLGTAKNIQYF
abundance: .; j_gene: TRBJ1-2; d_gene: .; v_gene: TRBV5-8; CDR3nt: TGTGCCAGCAGCTTGGTATGGTGGGACGCGGGCTACACCTTC; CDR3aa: CASSLVWWDAGYTF
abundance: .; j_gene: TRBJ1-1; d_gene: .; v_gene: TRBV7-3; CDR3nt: TGTGCCAGCAGTATTACAGGAAGTAACACTGAAGCTTTCTTT; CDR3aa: CASSITGSNTEAFF
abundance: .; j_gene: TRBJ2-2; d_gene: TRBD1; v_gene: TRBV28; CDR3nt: TGTGCCTCGACTCTCCCCGGGACAGGGTATAAAGGGCCCGGGGAGCTGTTTTTT; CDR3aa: CASTLPGTGYKGPGELFF
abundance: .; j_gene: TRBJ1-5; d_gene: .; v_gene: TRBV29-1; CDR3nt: TGCAGCGTTGAAGTCCACAGCCCCGGGGGGCCCCAGCATTTT; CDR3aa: CSVEVHSPGGPQHF
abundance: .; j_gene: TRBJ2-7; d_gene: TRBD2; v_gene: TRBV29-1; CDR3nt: TGCAGCGTTGCCGCTAGCGGGAGGGGATCCTACGAGCAGTACTTC; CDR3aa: CSVAASGRGSYEQYF
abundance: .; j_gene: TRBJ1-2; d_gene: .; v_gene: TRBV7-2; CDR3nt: TGTGCCAGCAGCTTAGGGCAGGGGTATGGCTACACCTTC; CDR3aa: CASSLGQGYGYTF
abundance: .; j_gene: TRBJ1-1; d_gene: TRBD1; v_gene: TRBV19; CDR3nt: TGTGCCAGTACTCCGGGGGACAGAAAGACACACGGGCTAGCTTTCTTT; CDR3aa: CASTPGDRKTHGLAFF
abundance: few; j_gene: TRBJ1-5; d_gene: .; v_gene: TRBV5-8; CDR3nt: TGTGCCAGCAGCCAACATCCGCAGCCCCAGCATTTT; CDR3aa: CASSQHPQPQHF
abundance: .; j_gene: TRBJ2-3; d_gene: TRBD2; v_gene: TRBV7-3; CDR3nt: TGTGCCAGCAGCGCAGGGACTAACACAGATACGCAGTATTTT; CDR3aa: CASSAGTNTDTQYF
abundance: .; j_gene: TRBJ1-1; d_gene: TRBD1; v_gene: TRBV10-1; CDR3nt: TGCGCCAGCAGTCCGACTAGGGACAGGGGCCTTATGAACACTGAAGCTTTCTTT; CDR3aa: CASSPTRDRGLMNTEAFF
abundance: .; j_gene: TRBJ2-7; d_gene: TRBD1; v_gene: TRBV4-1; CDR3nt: TGCGCCAGCAGCCAAGACACCTCCCGGGTACGACAGGGGAGCTACGAGCAGTACTTC; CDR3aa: CASSQDTSRVRQGSYEQYF
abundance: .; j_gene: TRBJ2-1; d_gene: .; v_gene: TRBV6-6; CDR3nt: TGTGCCAGCAGTTACTCGAACACAGCCTACAATGAGCAGTTCTTC; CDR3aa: CASSYSNTAYNEQFF
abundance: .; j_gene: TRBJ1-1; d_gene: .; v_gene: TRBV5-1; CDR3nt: TGCGCCAGCAGCTCGGAGGCGGCAGTTCAGACTGAAGCTTTCTTT; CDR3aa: CASSSEAAVQTEAFF
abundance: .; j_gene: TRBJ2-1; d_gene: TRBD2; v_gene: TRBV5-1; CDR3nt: TGCGCCAGCAGCACCGTAGCGGGAGTCGGCGGCAATGAGCAGTTCTTC; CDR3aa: CASSTVAGVGGNEQFF
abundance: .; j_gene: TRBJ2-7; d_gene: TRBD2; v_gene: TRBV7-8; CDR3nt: TGTGCCAGCGCCCTAGCGGGAGTTTACGAGCAGTACTTC; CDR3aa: CASALAGVYEQYF
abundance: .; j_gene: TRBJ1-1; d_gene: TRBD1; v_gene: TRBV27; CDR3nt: TGTGCCAGCAGTCCGGACAGGGGGCGCAGGAGAAACACTGAAGCTTTCTTT; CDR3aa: CASSPDRGRRRNTEAFF
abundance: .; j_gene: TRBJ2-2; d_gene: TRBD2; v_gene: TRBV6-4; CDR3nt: TGTGCCAGCAGCAATAGCGGGAGCACCGGGGAGCTGTTTTTT; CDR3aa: CASSNSGSTGELFF
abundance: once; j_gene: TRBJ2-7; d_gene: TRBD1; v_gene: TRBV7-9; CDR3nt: TGTGCCAGCAGCTTAGGACAGGGATTGGACTCCTACGAGCAGTACTTC; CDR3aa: CASSLGQGLDSYEQYF
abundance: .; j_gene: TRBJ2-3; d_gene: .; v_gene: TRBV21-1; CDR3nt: TGTGCCAGCAGCAAAGCCCTAGCGGAGCTCCGGGGGAAAACAGATACGCAGTATTTT; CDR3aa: CASSKALAELRGKTDTQYF
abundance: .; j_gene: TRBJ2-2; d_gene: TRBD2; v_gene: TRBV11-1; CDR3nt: TGTGCCAGCAGCTCGGGACTACACGGGGAGCTGTTTTTT; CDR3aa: CASSSGLHGELFF
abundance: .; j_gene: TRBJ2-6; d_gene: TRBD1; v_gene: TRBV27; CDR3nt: TGTGCCAGCAGTCCGCGGACAGGGAGTATCTCTGGGGCCAACGTCCTGACTTTC; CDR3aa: CASSPRTGSISGANVLTF
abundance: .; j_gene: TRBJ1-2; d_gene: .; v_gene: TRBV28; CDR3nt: TGTGCCAGCAGTTTAATCGACGTTGAGGGCGCCGGCTACACCTTC; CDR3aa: CASSLIDVEGAGYTF
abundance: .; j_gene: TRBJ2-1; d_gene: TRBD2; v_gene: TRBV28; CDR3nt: TGTGCCAGCAGTGGGGGGAGGGGCGGAGAGCAGTTCTTC; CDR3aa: CASSGGRGGEQFF
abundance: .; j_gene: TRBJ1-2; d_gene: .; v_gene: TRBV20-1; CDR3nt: TGCAGTGCCCCCCGAGATGGCTACACCTTC; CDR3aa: CSAPRDGYTF
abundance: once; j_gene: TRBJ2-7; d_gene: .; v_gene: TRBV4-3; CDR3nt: TGCGCCAGCAGCCAAGCAAGTGGGAATATACCCCTCGAGCAGTACTTC; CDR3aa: CASSQASGNIPLEQYF
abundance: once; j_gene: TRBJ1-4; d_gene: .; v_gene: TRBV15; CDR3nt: TGTGCCACCAGCAGGGGCCGGGTACGCGAAAAACTGTTTTTT; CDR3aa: CATSRGRVREKLFF
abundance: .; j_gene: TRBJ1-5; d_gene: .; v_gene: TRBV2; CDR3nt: TGTGCCAGCAGTGAATATCGTCAGTCCTATCAGCCCCAGCATTTT; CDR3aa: CASSEYRQSYQPQHF
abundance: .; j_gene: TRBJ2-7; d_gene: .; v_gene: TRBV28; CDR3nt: TGTGCCAGCAGTTTCGGACTCGACAGTTACTACGAGCAGTACTTC; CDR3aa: CASSFGLDSYYEQYF
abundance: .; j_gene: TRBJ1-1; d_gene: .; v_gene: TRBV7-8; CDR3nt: TGTGCCAGCAGCTTAAGAACAGCACTTGAAGCTTTCTTT; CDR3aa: CASSLRTALEAFF
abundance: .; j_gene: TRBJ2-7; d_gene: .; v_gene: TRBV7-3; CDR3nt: TGTGCCAGCAGCTTAACGGGCGGGAACGACGAGCAGTACTTC; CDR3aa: CASSLTGGNDEQYF
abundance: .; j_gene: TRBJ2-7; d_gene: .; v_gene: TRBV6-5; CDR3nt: TGTGCCAGCAGCCTCTCGGGGATATACGAGCAGTACTTC; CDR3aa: CASSLSGIYEQYF
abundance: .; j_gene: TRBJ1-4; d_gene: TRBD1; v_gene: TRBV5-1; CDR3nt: TGCGCCAGCAGCAGGACAGGCGATGAAAAACTGTTTTTT; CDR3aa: CASSRTGDEKLFF
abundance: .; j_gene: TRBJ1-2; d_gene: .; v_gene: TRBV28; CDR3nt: TGTGCCAGCAGTCCACCCGGGACAAACACGCGTGGCTACACCTTC; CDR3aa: CASSPPGTNTRGYTF
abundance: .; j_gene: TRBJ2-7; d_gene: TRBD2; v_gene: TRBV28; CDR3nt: TGTGCCAGCAGTTCCCCGAACACCGAGACTAGCGGGGACGACTTC; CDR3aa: CASSSPNTETSGDDF
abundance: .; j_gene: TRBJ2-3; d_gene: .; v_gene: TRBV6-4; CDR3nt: TGTGCCAGCAGTGACTCGTTTAGCGGTTTTGGGGATACGCAGTATTTT; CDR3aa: CASSDSFSGFGDTQYF
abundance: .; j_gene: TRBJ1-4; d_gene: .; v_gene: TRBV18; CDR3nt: TGTGCCAGCTCCCCTCGCGTAGGGGAGGCTAATGAAAAACTGTTTTTT; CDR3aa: CASSPRVGEANEKLFF
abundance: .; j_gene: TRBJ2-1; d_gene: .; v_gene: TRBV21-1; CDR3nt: TGTGCCAGCAGCCCAAAGGAGACCGGCACCCTCCCAGGGCAGTTCTTC; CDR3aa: CASSPKETGTLPGQFF
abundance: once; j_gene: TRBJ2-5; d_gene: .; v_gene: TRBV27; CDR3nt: TGTGCCAGCAGTTTATCGAGGGTTTCGAGGGAACAAGAGACCCAGTACTTC; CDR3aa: CASSLSRVSREQETQYF
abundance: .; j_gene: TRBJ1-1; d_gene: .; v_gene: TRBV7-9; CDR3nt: TGTGCCAGCAGCTTAGAGACTGAAGCTTTCTTT; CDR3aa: CASSLETEAFF
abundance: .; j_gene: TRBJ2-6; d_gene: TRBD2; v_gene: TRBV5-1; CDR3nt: TGCGCCAGCAGCCAACGGGGGGGCACCGGGGCCAACGTCCTGACTTTC; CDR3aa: CASSQRGGTGANVLTF
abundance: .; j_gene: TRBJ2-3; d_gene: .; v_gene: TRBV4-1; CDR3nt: TGCGCCAGCAGCCAGGTAGCGGTTCCTAGCACAGATACGCAGTATTTT; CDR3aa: CASSQVAVPSTDTQYF
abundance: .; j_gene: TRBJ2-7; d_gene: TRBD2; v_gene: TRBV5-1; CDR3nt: TGCGCCAGCAGCCGGACTAGCGGGAGTTACGAGCAGTACTTC; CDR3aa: CASSRTSGSYEQYF
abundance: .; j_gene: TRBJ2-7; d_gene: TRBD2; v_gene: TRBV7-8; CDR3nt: TGTGCCAGCAGCGTCACTCCTAGCGGCGCCTCCTACGAGCAGTACTTC; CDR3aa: CASSVTPSGASYEQYF
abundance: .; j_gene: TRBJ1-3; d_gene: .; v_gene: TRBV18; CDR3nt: TGTGCCAGCTCACCACCGACCGGGGTCACCATATATTTT; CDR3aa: CASSPPTGVTIYF
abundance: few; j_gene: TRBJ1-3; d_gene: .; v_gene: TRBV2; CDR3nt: TGTGCCAGCAGTGAAGGGGTTGGAAACACCATATATTTT; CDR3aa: CASSEGVGNTIYF
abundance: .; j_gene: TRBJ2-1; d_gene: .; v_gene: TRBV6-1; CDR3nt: TGTGCCAGCAACTTAATCCTCGACAACCCTGAGCAGTTCTTC; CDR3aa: CASNLILDNPEQFF
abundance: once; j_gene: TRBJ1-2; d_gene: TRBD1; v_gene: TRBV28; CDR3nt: TGTGCCAGCAGGCGGACAGGGCCCTATGGCTACACCTTC; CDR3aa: CASRRTGPYGYTF
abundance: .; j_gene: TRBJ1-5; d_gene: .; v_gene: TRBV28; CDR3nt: TGTGCCAGCAGTTTAGGGCAGGGGCAGCCCCAGCATTTT; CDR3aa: CASSLGQGQPQHF
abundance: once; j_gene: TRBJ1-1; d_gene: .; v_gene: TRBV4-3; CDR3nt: TGCGCCAGCAGCTTGTTCCCTGGCATAAACACTGAAGCTTTCTTT; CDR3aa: CASSLFPGINTEAFF
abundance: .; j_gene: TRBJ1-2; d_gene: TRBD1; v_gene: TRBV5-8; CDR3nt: TGTGCCAGCAGCTTGGTTTCCAGGGGGCCCGCTAACTATGGCTACACCTTC; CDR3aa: CASSLVSRGPANYGYTF
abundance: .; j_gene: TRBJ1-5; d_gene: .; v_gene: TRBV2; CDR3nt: TGTGCCAGCAAACCAGATAGCAATCAGCCCCAGCATTTT; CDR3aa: CASKPDSNQPQHF
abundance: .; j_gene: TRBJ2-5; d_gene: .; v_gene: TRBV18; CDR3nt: TGTGCCAGCTCACCTGGACTAAGACCACGACGTGGACAAGAGACCCAGTACTTC; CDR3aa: CASSPGLRPRRGQETQYF
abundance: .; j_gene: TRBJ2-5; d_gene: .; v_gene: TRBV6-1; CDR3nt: TGTGCCAGCAGTTGGACAAGGGTGGAAGAGACCCAGTACTTC; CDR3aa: CASSWTRVEETQYF
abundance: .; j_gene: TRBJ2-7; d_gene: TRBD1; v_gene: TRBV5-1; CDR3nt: TGCGCCAGCAGCTTGGAACCGCTAGGACAGGGGGACAACGAGCAGTACTTC; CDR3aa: CASSLEPLGQGDNEQYF
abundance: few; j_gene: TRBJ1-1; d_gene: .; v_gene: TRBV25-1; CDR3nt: TGTGCCAGCAGTGGAAGGGGGGGCACTGAAGCTTTCTTT; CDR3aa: CASSGRGGTEAFF